These 30 T cell receptor beta chains came from one sample sequenced in a study of shared clonotypes between healthy human individuals. Only in-frame clones appear in the TCRdb table, and some are missing; sequencing was by immunoSEQ multiplex PCR. Of 450,000 to 500,000 clones listed, over 65% were seen once; the top ten hold under 15%. The sequencing sample was made of PBMCs. The receptors were sampled from a woman in her forties in good health. Some clones in this sample may be carry-over from other donors' samples.

Comment on this clone: A read error likely explains this, since a far larger clone differs by one base. DNA for the CDR3: TGTGCCTGGCATAACGGGGGCTACGAGCAGTACTTC. As protein: CAWHNGGYEQYF. The gene calls are TRBV30 and TRBJ2-7; possibly TRBD2 for D (6 bases). Trimming removed 5 bases at V and 3 bases at J, with 11 bases between. CDR3 size: 12 residues. From germline, CDR1 is GTSNPN and CDR2 SVGIG (reference sequence).

This clone was observed a few times. This chain uses TRBV4-3 with TRBJ2-2; weak D call: TRBD1 (5 bases). CDR1 and CDR2 from the germline V gene are LGHNA and YSLEER. The CDR3 has 14 residues. V shed 0 bases and J shed 6 bases, with 8 bases lying between them. The CDR3 here is CASSQDYRPGELFF. DNA of the CDR3: TGCGCCAGCAGCCAAGACTACAGGCCCGGGGAGCTGTTTTTT.

The V and J genes are TRBV7-9 and TRBJ2-3; no definite D call. The length of the CDR3 is 11 residues. The germline gives CDR1 SEHNR, CDR2 FQNEAQ (reference sequence). V lost 4 bases to trimming and J lost 8 bases, with 7 bases between them. Here the CDR3 reads CASSSPPTQYF. DNA of the CDR3: TGTGCCAGCAGCTCACCTCCTACGCAGTATTTT.

This clone was observed a single time. CDR3 region: CASDGQGVAGANVLTF. The DNA of the CDR3 is TGTGCCAGCGATGGACAGGGGGTAGCTGGGGCCAACGTCCTGACTTTC. The chain recombines TRBV6-6 with TRBJ2-6; 10 bases map to TRBD1. The germline gives CDR1 MNHNY, CDR2 SVGAGI (reference sequence). This CDR3 has 16 amino acids. J gave up 2 bases and V 8 bases, and 6 bases lay outside the gene matches.

The J gene is TRBJ2-5, the V gene TRBV2; the D is unclear. The CDR3 has 13 residues. The V end was cut by 8 bases, the J end by 2 bases, with 12 bases between. The germline V gene encodes CDR1 SNHLY and CDR2 FYNNEI. The CDR3 sequence: CASSLGRQETQYF. CDR3 coding DNA: TGTGCCAGCTCACTTGGAAGGCAAGAGACCCAGTACTTC.

The chain couples TRBV2 to TRBJ1-5; D gene uncertain. Trimming pared 6 bases from V and 6 bases from J, leaving 12 bases between. Germline-derived CDR1 and CDR2 are SNHLY and FYNNEI. This CDR3 is 13 amino acids long. As DNA, the CDR3 is TGTGCCAGCAGCATCGGGGTCCGTCAGCCCCAGCATTTT. This encodes CASSIGVRQPQHF.

This chain joins TRBV9 and TRBJ1-2; D gene unclear. CDR1 SGDLS and CDR2 YYNGEE come from the germline V gene. Trimming left V 4 bases short and J 3 bases short, with 22 bases between. This CDR3 is 17 amino acids long. The CDR3 is CASSKDLNFLADYGYTF. CDR3 DNA sequence: TGTGCCAGCAGCAAGGACCTAAACTTTCTTGCCGACTATGGCTACACCTTC.

As for this clone: Other nucleotide sequences in the sample specify the same CDR3. V and J are TRBV28 and TRBJ2-4, with TRBD1 identical over 10 bases. V lost 5 bases, J lost 7 bases, and 2 bases stayed unmatched. CDR3 length: 13 residues. Germline CDR1 and CDR2: MDHEN and SYDVKM. In nucleotides, the CDR3 is TGTGCCAGCAGTCTGGGACAGGGGAACATTCAGTACTTC. Translation gives CASSLGQGNIQYF.

The chain uses TRBV2 and TRBJ1-1; unclear D gene. The V gene lost 2 bases and the J gene lost 6 bases, with 16 bases spanning the gap. Germline V gene lookup returns CDR1 SNHLY and CDR2 FYNNEI. The CDR3 contains 15 residues. The CDR3 DNA is TGTGCCAGCAGTGAAACTAAGCTAGGGTTCCCTGAAGCTTTCTTT. Residues: CASSETKLGFPEAFF.

This clone was detected once. V usage is TRBV6-1 and J usage is TRBJ1-5; 9 bases match TRBD1. V gave up 7 bases and J gave up 8 bases; unmatched junction bases: 9. The CDR3 sequence is 14 residues long. Looked up from germline, CDR1 is MNHNS and CDR2 is SASEGT. The CDR3 region has the DNA TGTGCCAGCACCCAGGACAGGGGTTGGGAGCCCCAGCATTTT. Amino acids: CASTQDRGWEPQHF.

Only one count was recorded for this clone. The V gene is TRBV30, the J gene TRBJ1-4; D remains ambiguous. The length of the CDR3 is 12 residues. V lost 2 bases and J lost 4, with 5 bases in between. CDR1 and CDR2 from the germline V gene are GTSNPN and SVGIG (reference sequence). CDR3 sequence: CAWSLSNEKLFF. The CDR3 nucleotides read TGTGCCTGGAGTTTAAGTAATGAAAAACTGTTTTTT.

The chain employs TRBV7-8 and TRBJ2-1; TRBD2 aligns across 15 bases. Germline CDR1 SGHVS, CDR2 FQNEAQ. The CDR3 contains 17 residues. J lost 7 bases, V lost 1 base, and 5 bases had no gene match. The CDR3 bases are TGTGCCAGCAGCTTAGTGGGACTAGCGGGAGGTCGAAATGAGCAGTTCTTC. This translates into CASSLVGLAGGRNEQFF.

Turning to this clone: Only one base separates this from a far larger clonotype, so it likely reflects a read error. The chain has TRBV20-1 and TRBJ2-7; D is unclear. This CDR3 contains 11 residues. The V and J ends lost 7 bases and 7 bases respectively, with 14 bases between them. Germline V gives CDR1 DFQATT, CDR2 SNEGSKA (reference sequence). The CDR3 here is CSVETPLEQYF. The CDR3 nucleotides read TGCAGTGTTGAGACCCCCCTAGAGCAGTACTTC.

The chain has TRBV13 and TRBJ2-1; TRBD2 matches 10 bases. J gave up 1 base and V 5 bases, and 8 bases lay outside the gene matches. The CDR3 sequence is 17 residues long. The germline V gene has CDR1 PRHDT and CDR2 FYEKMQ (reference sequence). The CDR3: CASSPPSGSPSYNEQFF. In nucleotides, the CDR3 is TGTGCCAGCAGCCCGCCTAGCGGGAGTCCGTCCTACAATGAGCAGTTCTTC.

The chain is built from TRBV4-2 and TRBJ1-2; no firm D call. The CDR3 length is 16 residues. The V end lost 1 base, the J end lost 4 bases, and 16 bases lay between the germline ends. CDR1 and CDR2 (germline): LGHNA, YNFKEQ. CDR3 loop: CASSQAVLDISYGYTF. CDR3 sequence (DNA): TGTGCCAGCAGCCAAGCTGTTCTAGACATCAGCTATGGCTACACCTTC.

Notes on this clone: In the same sample, other DNA sequences code for this CDR3. The J gene is TRBJ2-7, the V gene TRBV10-3; D remains ambiguous. Looked up from germline, CDR1 is ENHRY and CDR2 is SYGVKD. This CDR3 is 12 amino acids long. Trimming stripped 0 bases from V and 2 bases from J, with 2 bases between. The CDR3 bases are TGTGCCATCAGTGAGTCCACCTACGAGCAGTACTTC. It specifies CAISESTYEQYF.

V usage is TRBV19 and J usage is TRBJ2-2; D gene uncertain. The CDR3 sequence is 16 residues long. The germline V and J ends were trimmed by 5 bases and 5 bases, with 18 bases remaining between them. Germline assignment: CDR1 LNHDA and CDR2 SQIVND (reference sequence). CDR3 nucleotide sequence: TGTGCCAGTAGTCCCTTGACTCAAGGCAGGACCGGGGAGCTGTTTTTT. This gives the protein CASSPLTQGRTGELFF.

The chain couples TRBV28 to TRBJ2-7, with 10 bases aligning to TRBD1. The length of the CDR3 is 16 residues. Germline loops: CDR1 MDHEN, CDR2 SYDVKM. J lost 1 base, V lost 5 bases, and 8 bases had no gene match. The CDR3 sequence is CASSTFRDRGSYEQYF. CDR3 bases: TGTGCCAGCAGTACCTTCCGGGACAGGGGTTCCTACGAGCAGTACTTC.

The chain joins TRBV7-8 to TRBJ1-4; tentatively, D is TRBD1 (6 bases). V lost 1 base, J lost 4 bases, and 22 bases lay in between. Germline loops: CDR1 SGHVS, CDR2 FQNEAQ. CDR3 length: 19 residues. CDR3 DNA sequence: TGTGCCAGCAGCTTAGAGGGGGTGGGGTCGGGACATCTTAATGAAAAACTGTTTTTT. Its translation: CASSLEGVGSGHLNEKLFF.

CDR3 in amino acids: CASSYLTGGNEKLFF. CDR3 bases: TGTGCCAGCAGTTACTTAACAGGGGGCAATGAAAAACTGTTTTTT. The chain combines TRBV6-5 with TRBJ1-4, with 9 nucleotides matching TRBD1. The V segment lost 1 base and the J segment 5 bases; nucleotides outside the gene matches: 2. From germline, CDR1 is MNHEY and CDR2 SVGAGI. There are 15 residues in the CDR3.

The chain is built from TRBV2 and TRBJ2-7; D gene uncertain. Germline values: CDR1 SNHLY, CDR2 FYNNEI. Deletions cut 7 bases from V and 1 base from J, with 5 bases between. The CDR3 loop spans 11 amino acids. CDR3 coding DNA: TGTGCCAGCAAGGAATCCTACGAGCAGTACTTC. Translated: CASKESYEQYF.

The chain carries TRBV6-6 and TRBJ2-2; D call uncertain. The V gene's germline CDR1 is MNHNY and CDR2 SVGAGI (reference sequence). The CDR3 runs 13 residues. V dropped 6 bases and J dropped 3 bases, with 8 bases sitting between them. The DNA for the CDR3 is TGTGCCAGCAGAAAGGCGGACACCGGGGAGCTGTTTTTT. This translates into CASRKADTGELFF.

The V and J genes are TRBV7-3 and TRBJ2-3; maybe TRBD2 (6 bases). Trimming took off 6 bases at V and 7 bases at J, with 17 bases between the two ends. The CDR3 spans 14 residues. CDR1 SGHTA and CDR2 FQGTGA come from the germline V gene. CDR3 region: CASSFGGAGNTQYF. CDR3 DNA: TGTGCCAGCAGTTTTGGTGGGGCGGGAAATACGCAGTATTTT.

The CDR3 DNA reads TGTGCCAGCAGCCATTACTACCTCGGGGAGCTGTTTTTT. Translating it yields CASSHYYLGELFF. The chain combines TRBV7-8 with TRBJ2-2; D uncertain. Germline V gene lookup returns CDR1 SGHVS and CDR2 FQNEAQ. The length of the CDR3 is 13 residues. The germline V and J ends were trimmed by 5 bases and 7 bases, with 11 bases remaining between them.

This clone was detected many times. The chain recombines TRBV30 with TRBJ2-1; 7 bases line up with TRBD2. Trimming removed 5 bases from V and 10 bases from J; junction bases left unmatched: 14. Germline-derived CDR1 and CDR2 are GTSNPN and SVGIG (reference sequence). This CDR3 contains 14 residues. CDR3 coding DNA: TGTGCCTGGTGCAGCGGGGTTAATGGGGCGGAGCAGTTCTTC. Translation gives CAWCSGVNGAEQFF.

There are a few counts of this clone. The chain couples TRBV7-9 to TRBJ1-1; D is unresolved. Germline V CDR1 and CDR2: SEHNR, FQNEAQ (reference sequence). The CDR3 consists of 13 residues. Between the trimmed V and J ends, which lost 2 bases and 4 bases, there was a span of 8 bases. The CDR3 region is CASSLMESTEAFF. Written as DNA, the CDR3 is TGTGCCAGCAGCTTAATGGAGAGCACTGAAGCTTTCTTT.

This CDR3 is CPGSVLSGNNEQFF. In nucleotides, the CDR3 is TGTCCTGGGAGCGTCCTCTCAGGGAACAATGAGCAGTTCTTC. The rearrangement uses TRBV22-1 and TRBJ2-1; the D call in the table, TRBD1, was not verified against the DNA. TRBV22-1 is a documented pseudogene. The CDR3 has 14 residues.

The J gene is TRBJ2-5, the V gene TRBV5-6, with 8 positions matching TRBD1. V lost 4 bases and J lost 11; bases outside the gene matches: 19. Germline V gene sequence: CDR1 SGHDT, CDR2 YYEEEE. CDR3 length: 16 residues. The CDR3 loop reads CASSLGAGQGPREQYF. The CDR3 bases are TGTGCCAGCAGCCTCGGGGCCGGACAGGGACCTAGAGAGCAGTACTTC.

The rearrangement joins TRBV27 to TRBJ1-5; D ambiguous. The germline V gene encodes CDR1 MNHEY and CDR2 SMNVEV (reference sequence). The CDR3 is 14 residues long. V was pared by 5 bases and J by 7 bases, with 15 bases between. DNA for the CDR3: TGTGCCAGCAGTACGACTCTGGACGGGCAGCCCCAGCATTTT. This codes for CASSTTLDGQPQHF.

The rearrangement links TRBV7-8 to TRBJ2-2; the D is unclear. The CDR3 spans 12 residues. Trimming cost V 2 bases and J 2 bases, with 0 bases left between them. Germline CDR1 reads SGHVS; CDR2 reads FQNEAQ. The CDR3 region has the DNA TGTGCCAGCAGCTTAAACACCGGGGAGCTGTTTTTT. Translation: CASSLNTGELFF.